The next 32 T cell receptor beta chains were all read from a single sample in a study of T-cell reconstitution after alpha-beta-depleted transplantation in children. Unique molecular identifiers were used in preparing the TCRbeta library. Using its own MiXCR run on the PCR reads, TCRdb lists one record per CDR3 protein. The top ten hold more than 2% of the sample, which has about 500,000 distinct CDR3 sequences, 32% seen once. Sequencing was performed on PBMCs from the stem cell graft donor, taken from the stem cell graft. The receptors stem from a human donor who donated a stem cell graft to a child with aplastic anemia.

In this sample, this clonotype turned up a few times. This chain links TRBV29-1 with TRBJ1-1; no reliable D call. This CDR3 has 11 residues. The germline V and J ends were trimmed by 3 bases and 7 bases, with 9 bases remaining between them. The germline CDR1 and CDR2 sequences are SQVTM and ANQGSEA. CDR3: CSVDPHVEAFF. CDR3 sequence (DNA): TGCAGCGTTGATCCCCACGTTGAAGCTTTCTTT.

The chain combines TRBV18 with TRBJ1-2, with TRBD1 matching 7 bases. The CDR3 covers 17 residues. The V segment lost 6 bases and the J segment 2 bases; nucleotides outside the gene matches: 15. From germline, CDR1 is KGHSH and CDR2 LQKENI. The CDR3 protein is CASSRGPSGQTNYGYTF. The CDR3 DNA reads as TGTGCCAGCTCCCGGGGTCCGTCGGGACAGACAAACTATGGCTACACCTTC.

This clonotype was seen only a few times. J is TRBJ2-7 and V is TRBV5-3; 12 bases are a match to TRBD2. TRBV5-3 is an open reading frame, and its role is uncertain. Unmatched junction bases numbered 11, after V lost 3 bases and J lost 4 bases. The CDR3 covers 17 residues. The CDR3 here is CARSWGLAGGPSYEQYV. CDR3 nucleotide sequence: TGTGCCAGAAGCTGGGGCCTAGCGGGAGGGCCGTCATACGAGCAGTACGTC.

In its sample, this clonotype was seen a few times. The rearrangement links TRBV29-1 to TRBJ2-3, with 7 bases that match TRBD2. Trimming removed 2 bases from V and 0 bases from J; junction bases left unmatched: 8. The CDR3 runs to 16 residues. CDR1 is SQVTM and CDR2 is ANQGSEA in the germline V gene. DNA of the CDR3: TGCAGCGTTGAAAGGCAGTCGCGGGGGAGCACAGATACGCAGTATTTT. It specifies CSVERQSRGSTDTQYF.

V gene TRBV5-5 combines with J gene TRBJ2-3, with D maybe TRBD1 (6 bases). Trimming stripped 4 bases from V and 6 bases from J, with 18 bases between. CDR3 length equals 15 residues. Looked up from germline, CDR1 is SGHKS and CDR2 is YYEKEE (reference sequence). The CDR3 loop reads CASSRRQADGDTQYF. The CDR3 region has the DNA TGTGCCAGCAGCCGCCGACAGGCCGACGGGGATACGCAGTATTTT.

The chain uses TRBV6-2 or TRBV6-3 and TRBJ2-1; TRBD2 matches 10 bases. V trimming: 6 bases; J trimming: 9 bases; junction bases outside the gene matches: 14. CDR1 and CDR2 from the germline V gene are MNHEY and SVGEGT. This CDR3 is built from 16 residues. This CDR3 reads CASRPERGGHSGEQFF. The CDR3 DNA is TGTGCCAGCAGGCCCGAGCGGGGGGGACATAGCGGTGAGCAGTTCTTC.

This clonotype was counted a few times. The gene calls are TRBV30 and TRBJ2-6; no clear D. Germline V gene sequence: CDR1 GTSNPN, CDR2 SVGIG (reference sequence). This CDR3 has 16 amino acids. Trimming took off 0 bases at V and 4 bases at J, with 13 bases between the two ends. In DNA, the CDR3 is TGTGCCTGGAGTGTACGCGGAAAGGGAGGGGCCAACGTCCTGACTTTC. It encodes CAWSVRGKGGANVLTF.

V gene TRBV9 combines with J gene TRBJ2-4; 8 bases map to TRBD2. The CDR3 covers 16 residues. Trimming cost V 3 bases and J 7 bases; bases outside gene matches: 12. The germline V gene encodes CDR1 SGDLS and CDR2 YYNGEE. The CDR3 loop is CASSAGGGSAPNIQYF. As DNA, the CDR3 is TGTGCCAGCAGCGCCGGGGGGGGCTCGGCCCCGAACATTCAGTACTTC.

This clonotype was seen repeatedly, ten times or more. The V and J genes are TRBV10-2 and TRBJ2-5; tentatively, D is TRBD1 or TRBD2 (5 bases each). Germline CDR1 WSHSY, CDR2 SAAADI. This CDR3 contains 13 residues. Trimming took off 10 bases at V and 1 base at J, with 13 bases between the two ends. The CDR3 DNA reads TGCGCCATCTCCCGGGGCCGCCAAGAGACCCAGTACTTC. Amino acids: CAISRGRQETQYF.

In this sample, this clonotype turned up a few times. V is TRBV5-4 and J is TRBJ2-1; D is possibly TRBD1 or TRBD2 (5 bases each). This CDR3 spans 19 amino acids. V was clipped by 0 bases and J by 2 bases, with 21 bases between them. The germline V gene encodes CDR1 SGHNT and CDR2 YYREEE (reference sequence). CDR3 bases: TGTGCCAGCAGCTTGGACGTAATCTGGGACCGCACCACCTACAATGAGCAGTTCTTC. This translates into CASSLDVIWDRTTYNEQFF.

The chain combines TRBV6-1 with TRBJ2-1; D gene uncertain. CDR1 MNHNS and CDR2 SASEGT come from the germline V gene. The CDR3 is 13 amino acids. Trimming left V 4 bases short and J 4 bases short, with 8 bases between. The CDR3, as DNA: TGTGCCAGCAGTGGAACCTTTTACAATGAGCAGTTCTTC. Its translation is CASSGTFYNEQFF.

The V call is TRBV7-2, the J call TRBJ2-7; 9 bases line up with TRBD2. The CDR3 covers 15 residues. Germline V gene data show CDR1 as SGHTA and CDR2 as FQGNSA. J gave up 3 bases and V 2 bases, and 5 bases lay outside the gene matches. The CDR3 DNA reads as TGTGCCAGCAGCTTATTTCTGACTAGCGGCTACGAGCAGTACTTC. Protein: CASSLFLTSGYEQYF.

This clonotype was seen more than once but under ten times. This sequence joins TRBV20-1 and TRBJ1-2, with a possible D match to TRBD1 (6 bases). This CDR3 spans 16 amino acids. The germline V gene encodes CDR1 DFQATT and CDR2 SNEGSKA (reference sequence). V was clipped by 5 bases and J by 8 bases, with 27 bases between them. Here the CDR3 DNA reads TGCAGTGCTTTCCCGGGGCAGGGGCTCCAGGGAGGAGGCTACACCTTC. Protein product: CSAFPGQGLQGGGYTF.

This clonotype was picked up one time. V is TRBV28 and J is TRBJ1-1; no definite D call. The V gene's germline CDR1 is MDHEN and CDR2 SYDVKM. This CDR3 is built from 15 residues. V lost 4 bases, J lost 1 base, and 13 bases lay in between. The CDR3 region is CASSYLSLSNTEAFF. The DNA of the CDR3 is TGTGCCAGCAGTTATCTGTCGCTTTCGAACACTGAAGCTTTCTTT. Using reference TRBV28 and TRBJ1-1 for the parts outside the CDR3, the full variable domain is DVKVTQSSRYLVKRTGEKVFLECVQDMDHENMFWYRQDPGLGLRLIYFSYDVKMKEKGDIPEGYSVSREKKERFSLILESASTNQTSMYLCASSYLSLSNTEAFFGQGTRLTVV.

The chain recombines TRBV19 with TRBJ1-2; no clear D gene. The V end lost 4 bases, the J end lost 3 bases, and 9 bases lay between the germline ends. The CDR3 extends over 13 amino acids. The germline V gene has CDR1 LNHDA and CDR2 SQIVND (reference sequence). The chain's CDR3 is CASSSARHYGYTF. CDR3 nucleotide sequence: TGTGCCAGTAGTAGCGCGAGGCACTATGGCTACACCTTC. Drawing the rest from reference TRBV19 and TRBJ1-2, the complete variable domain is DGGITQSPKYLFRKEGQNVTLSCEQNLNHDAMYWYRQDPGQGLRLIYYSQIVNDFQKGDIAEGYSVSREKKESFPLTVTSAQKNPTAFYLCASSSARHYGYTFGSGTRLTVV.

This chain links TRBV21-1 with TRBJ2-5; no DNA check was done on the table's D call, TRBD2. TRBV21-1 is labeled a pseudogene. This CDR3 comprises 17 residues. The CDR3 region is CASSTGLAGGPGETQYF. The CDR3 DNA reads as TGTGCCAGCAGCACCGGGCTAGCGGGAGGGCCCGGCGAGACCCAGTACTTC.

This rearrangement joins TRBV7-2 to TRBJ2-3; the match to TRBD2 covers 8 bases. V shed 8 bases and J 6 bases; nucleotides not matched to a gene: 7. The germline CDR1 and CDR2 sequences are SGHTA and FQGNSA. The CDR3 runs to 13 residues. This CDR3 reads CASRGGAGDTQYF. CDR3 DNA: TGTGCCAGCCGGGGGGGGGCAGGGGATACGCAGTATTTT.

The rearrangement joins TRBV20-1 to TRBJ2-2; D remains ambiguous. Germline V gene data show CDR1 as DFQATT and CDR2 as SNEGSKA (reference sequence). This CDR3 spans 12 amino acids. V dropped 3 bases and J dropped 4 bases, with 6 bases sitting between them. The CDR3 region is CSASGVTGELFF. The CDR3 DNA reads TGCAGTGCTAGCGGAGTCACCGGGGAGCTGTTTTTT.

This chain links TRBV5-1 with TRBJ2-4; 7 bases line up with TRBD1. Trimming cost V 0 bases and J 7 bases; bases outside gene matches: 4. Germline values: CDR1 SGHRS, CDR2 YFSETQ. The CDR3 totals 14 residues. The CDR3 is CASSLVRGGNIQYF. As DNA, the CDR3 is TGCGCCAGCAGCTTGGTCCGAGGGGGCAACATTCAGTACTTC.

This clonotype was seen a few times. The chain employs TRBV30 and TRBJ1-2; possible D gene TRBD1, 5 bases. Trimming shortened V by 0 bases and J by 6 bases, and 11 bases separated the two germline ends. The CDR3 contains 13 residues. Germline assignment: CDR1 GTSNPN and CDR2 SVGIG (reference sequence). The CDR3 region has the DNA TGTGCCTGGAGTGTATCAGGGTGGGATGGCTACACCTTC. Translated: CAWSVSGWDGYTF.

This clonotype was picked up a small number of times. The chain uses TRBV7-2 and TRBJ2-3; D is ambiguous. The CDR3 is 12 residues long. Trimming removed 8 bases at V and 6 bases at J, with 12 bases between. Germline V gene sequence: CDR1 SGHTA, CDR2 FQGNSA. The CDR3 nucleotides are TGTGCCAGCTCGCGACTGTGGGATACGCAGTATTTT. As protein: CASSRLWDTQYF.

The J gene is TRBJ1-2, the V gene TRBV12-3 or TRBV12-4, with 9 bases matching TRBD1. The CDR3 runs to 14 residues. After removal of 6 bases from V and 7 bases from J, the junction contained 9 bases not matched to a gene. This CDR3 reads CASRRPGTGFGYTF. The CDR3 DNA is TGTGCCAGCAGACGTCCCGGGACAGGGTTTGGCTACACCTTC.

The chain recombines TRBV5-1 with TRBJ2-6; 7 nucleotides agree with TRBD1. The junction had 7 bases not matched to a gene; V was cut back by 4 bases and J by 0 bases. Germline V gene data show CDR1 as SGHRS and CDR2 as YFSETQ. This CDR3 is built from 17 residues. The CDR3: CASSPEGQFSGANVLTF. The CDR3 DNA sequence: TGCGCCAGCAGCCCAGAGGGACAGTTCTCTGGGGCCAACGTCCTGACTTTC.

The CDR3 DNA reads TGTGCCAGCAGCTCCGGAGACAGGGGCCCAGATACGCAGTATTTT. This translates into CASSSGDRGPDTQYF. J is TRBJ2-3 and V is TRBV27, with 8 bases fitting TRBD1. This CDR3 contains 15 residues. V gave up 6 bases and J gave up 4 bases; unmatched junction bases: 9. CDR1 is MNHEY and CDR2 is SMNVEV in the germline V gene (reference sequence).

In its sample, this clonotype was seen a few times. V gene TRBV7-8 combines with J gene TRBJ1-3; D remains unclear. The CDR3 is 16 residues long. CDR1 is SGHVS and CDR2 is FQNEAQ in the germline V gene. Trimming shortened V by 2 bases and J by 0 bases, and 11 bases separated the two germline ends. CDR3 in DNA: TGTGCCAGCAGCTTAATTTGGCAGACCTCTGGAAACACCATATATTTT. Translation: CASSLIWQTSGNTIYF.

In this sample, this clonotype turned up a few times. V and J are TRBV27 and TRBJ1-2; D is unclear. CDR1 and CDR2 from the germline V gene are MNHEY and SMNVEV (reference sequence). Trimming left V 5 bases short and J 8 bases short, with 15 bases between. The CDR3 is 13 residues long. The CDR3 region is CASSPREGYGYTF. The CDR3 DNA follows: TGTGCCAGCAGTCCCCGGGAGGGCTACGGCTACACCTTC.

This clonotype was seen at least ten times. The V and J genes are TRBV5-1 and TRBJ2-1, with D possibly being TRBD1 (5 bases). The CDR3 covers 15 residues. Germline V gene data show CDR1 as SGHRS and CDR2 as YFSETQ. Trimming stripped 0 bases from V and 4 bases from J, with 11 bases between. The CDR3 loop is CASSLDQGVYNEQFF. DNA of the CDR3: TGCGCCAGCAGCTTGGACCAGGGCGTATACAATGAGCAGTTCTTC.

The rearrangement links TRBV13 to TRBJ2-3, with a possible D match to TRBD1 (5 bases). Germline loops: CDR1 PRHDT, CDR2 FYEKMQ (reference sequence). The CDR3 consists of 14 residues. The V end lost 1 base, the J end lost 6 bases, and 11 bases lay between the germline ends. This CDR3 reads CASSLAAGLDTQYF. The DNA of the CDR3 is TGTGCCAGCAGCTTAGCGGCAGGGCTGGATACGCAGTATTTT. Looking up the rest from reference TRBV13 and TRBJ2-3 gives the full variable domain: AAGVIQSPRHLIKEKRETATLKCYPIPRHDTVYWYQQGPGQDPQFLISFYEKMQSDKGSIPDRFSAQQFSDYHSELNMSSLELGDSALYFCASSLAAGLDTQYFGPGTRLTVL.

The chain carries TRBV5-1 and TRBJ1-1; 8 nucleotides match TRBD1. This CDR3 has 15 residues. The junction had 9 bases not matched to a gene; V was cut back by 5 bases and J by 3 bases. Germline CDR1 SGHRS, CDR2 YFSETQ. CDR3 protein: CASSSPGQGYTEAFF. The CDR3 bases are TGCGCCAGCAGTTCACCCGGACAGGGCTACACTGAAGCTTTCTTT. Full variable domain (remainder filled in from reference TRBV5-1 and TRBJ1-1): KAGVTQTPRYLIKTRGQQVTLSCSPISGHRSVSWYQQTPGQGLQFLFEYFSETQRNKGNFPGRFSGRQFSNSRSEMNVSTLELGDSALYLCASSSPGQGYTEAFFGQGTRLTVV.

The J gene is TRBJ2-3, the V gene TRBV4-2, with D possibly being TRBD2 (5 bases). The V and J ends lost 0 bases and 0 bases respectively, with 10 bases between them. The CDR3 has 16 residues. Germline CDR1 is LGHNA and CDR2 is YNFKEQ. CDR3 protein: CASSQESAESTDTQYF. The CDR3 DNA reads TGTGCCAGCAGCCAAGAATCAGCGGAGAGCACAGATACGCAGTATTTT.

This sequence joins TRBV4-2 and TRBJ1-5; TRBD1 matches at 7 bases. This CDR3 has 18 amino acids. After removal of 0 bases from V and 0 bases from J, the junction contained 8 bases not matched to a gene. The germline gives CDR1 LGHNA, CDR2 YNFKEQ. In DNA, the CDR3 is TGTGCCAGCAGCCAAGAGCCGGGACAGACTTATAGCAATCAGCCCCAGCATTTT. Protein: CASSQEPGQTYSNQPQHF.

Here the CDR3 DNA reads TGTGCCAGCAGCCGAAGACAGGGGAAGAAGGCCCAGTACTTC. Protein sequence: CASSRRQGKKAQYF. The chain joins TRBV7-8 to TRBJ2-5; 8 bases align to TRBD1. The ends lost 5 bases at V and 9 bases at J; junction bases unmatched: 11. The CDR3 has 14 residues. CDR1 is SGHVS, CDR2 FQNEAQ, per germline. The full variable domain, its missing parts supplied by reference TRBV7-8 and TRBJ2-5, is GAGVSQSPRYKVAKRGQDVALRCDPISGHVSLFWYQQALGQGPEFLTYFQNEAQLDKSGLPSDRFFAERPEGSVSTLKIQRTQQEDSAVYLCASSRRQGKKAQYFGPGTRLLVL.